The clone carrying this T cell receptor (beta chain) was counted only a few times. The sample is drawn from a study of CD8+ T cells in alopecia areata. Treatment in this sample: oral pan-JAK inhibitor, 5-10 mg twice daily. Extracted RNA was reverse transcribed into cDNA, the sequencing template. Clones were read by immunoSEQ multiplex PCR, and TCRdb kept only the in-frame ones, dropping some. Of 250,000 to 350,000 clones in the sample, 45% to 70% were seen once. This specimen consisted of CD4+ T cells sorted from blood, obtained around week 52, from a patient treated with tofacitinib. This TCR derives from a human donor with alopecia areata.

Here the CDR3 reads CASSQSLEYDEQFF. For the CDR3, the DNA is TGCGCCAGCAGCCAGAGCCTAGAGTATGATGAGCAGTTCTTC. The rearrangement joins TRBV4-3 to TRBJ2-1; D gene ambiguous. The CDR3 sequence is 14 residues long. V shed 3 bases and J shed 8 bases, with 14 bases lying between them. Germline CDR1 reads LGHNA; CDR2 reads YSLEER.